These T cell receptor beta chains were read from a single sample in a study of CD8+ T cells in alopecia areata. Sequencing used immunoSEQ multiplex PCR; TCRdb keeps in-frame clones, though not all of them. The sample gives 85,000 to 95,000 clones, more than 65% of which show up once; 15% to 20% is in the top ten. The starting material was CD8+ T cells sorted from blood, obtained around week 46, from a patient treated with tofacitinib. All receptors come from a human donor with alopecia areata. Both conserved end residues are trimmed from each CDR3.

j_call: TRBJ2-3; v_call: TRBV15; cdr3_aa: ATSDLAGGLTDTQY
j_call: TRBJ1-1; v_call: TRBV11-2; cdr3_aa: ASSSNTEAF
j_call: TRBJ1-5; v_call: TRBV19; cdr3_aa: ASSTGAGPMGPQH
j_call: TRBJ2-2; v_call: TRBV6-5; cdr3_aa: ASSYGAGELF
j_call: TRBJ1-2; v_call: TRBV29-1; cdr3_aa: SVVGQGDYGYT
j_call: TRBJ2-3; v_call: TRBV4-3; cdr3_aa: ASSQEVPGRLTSTDTQY
j_call: TRBJ2-7; v_call: TRBV7-2; cdr3_aa: ASSGDSKTYEQY
j_call: TRBJ1-6; v_call: TRBV28; cdr3_aa: ASSLYGDRTSSYNSPLH
j_call: TRBJ1-2; v_call: TRBV6-1; cdr3_aa: ASSVDGNYGYT
j_call: TRBJ1-5; v_call: TRBV29-1; cdr3_aa: SVDTGGPNQPQH
j_call: TRBJ2-3; v_call: TRBV25-1; cdr3_aa: ASSQGGSGQY
j_call: TRBJ1-2; v_call: TRBV13; cdr3_aa: ASSLRGAVGYT
j_call: TRBJ2-6; v_call: TRBV27; cdr3_aa: ASWSSSSSGANVLT
j_call: TRBJ2-2; v_call: TRBV12-5; cdr3_aa: ASGPGRNTGELF
j_call: TRBJ2-3; v_call: TRBV5-1; cdr3_aa: ASSLPSGDTQY
j_call: TRBJ1-1; v_call: TRBV5-1; cdr3_aa: ASSLEGQGRRTEAF
j_call: TRBJ2-1; v_call: TRBV28; cdr3_aa: ASTQVLGSRDNEQF
j_call: TRBJ2-7; v_call: TRBV29-1; cdr3_aa: SVGVWDRDSYEQY
j_call: TRBJ2-1; v_call: TRBV9; cdr3_aa: ASSARGRDNEQF
j_call: TRBJ2-1; v_call: TRBV27; cdr3_aa: ASSLRGDNEQF
j_call: TRBJ1-1; v_call: TRBV10-3; cdr3_aa: AISETGTEAF
j_call: TRBJ2-1; v_call: TRBV10-3; cdr3_aa: AISNPGQGGDEQF
j_call: TRBJ2-2; v_call: TRBV4-3; cdr3_aa: ASSRGAPRLGELF
j_call: TRBJ1-5; v_call: TRBV10-2; cdr3_aa: ASSVQGINQPQH
j_call: TRBJ2-7; v_call: TRBV29-1; cdr3_aa: SVPGTSGIYEQY
j_call: TRBJ2-7; v_call: TRBV4-1; cdr3_aa: ASSQDDGGDEQY
j_call: TRBJ2-3; v_call: TRBV19; cdr3_aa: ASSTRQGNTDTQY
j_call: TRBJ1-5; v_call: TRBV6-6; cdr3_aa: ASSYPGGQPQH
j_call: TRBJ2-1; v_call: TRBV6-4; cdr3_aa: ASSDSGHNEQF
j_call: TRBJ2-3; v_call: TRBV5-4; cdr3_aa: ASSCPGGTDTQY
j_call: TRBJ2-7; v_call: TRBV7-8; cdr3_aa: ASSYGDGPYSTYEQY
j_call: TRBJ2-1; v_call: TRBV30; cdr3_aa: AWREGNNEQF
j_call: TRBJ1-1; v_call: TRBV4-3; cdr3_aa: ASSQGGEAF
j_call: TRBJ1-1; v_call: TRBV6-5; cdr3_aa: ASSLTGLGTEAF
j_call: TRBJ1-5; v_call: TRBV27; cdr3_aa: ASSYSTEYQPQH
j_call: TRBJ1-5; v_call: TRBV13; cdr3_aa: ASSFGPDQPQH
j_call: TRBJ2-7; v_call: TRBV2; cdr3_aa: ASRGTGLVEQY
j_call: TRBJ2-7; v_call: TRBV7-2; cdr3_aa: ASSLRDYLLSYEQY
j_call: TRBJ2-7; v_call: TRBV2; cdr3_aa: ASSEFTRSSYEQY
j_call: TRBJ2-7; v_call: TRBV10-3; cdr3_aa: AISERTGGIDEQY
j_call: TRBJ1-2; v_call: TRBV5-8; cdr3_aa: ASSVPGPSYGYT
j_call: TRBJ2-3; v_call: TRBV9; cdr3_aa: ASSAYRGLDTQY
j_call: TRBJ2-3; v_call: TRBV7-6; cdr3_aa: ASSWTSGASDTQY
j_call: TRBJ2-3; v_call: TRBV4-3; cdr3_aa: ASSQDFGGADTQY
j_call: TRBJ2-1; v_call: TRBV4-3; cdr3_aa: ASSQDRISSYNEQF
j_call: TRBJ2-5; v_call: TRBV23-1; cdr3_aa: ASSQSRREETQY
j_call: TRBJ1-2; v_call: TRBV11-2; cdr3_aa: ASSPTQMGGAYGYT
j_call: TRBJ2-1; v_call: TRBV25-1; cdr3_aa: ASGGLSYNEQF
j_call: TRBJ2-1; v_call: TRBV7-2; cdr3_aa: ASSRETSGGANEQF
j_call: TRBJ2-3; v_call: TRBV30; cdr3_aa: AWSAGGQDTQY
j_call: TRBJ2-7; v_call: TRBV11-2; cdr3_aa: ASRQGYEQY
j_call: TRBJ2-3; v_call: TRBV5-1; cdr3_aa: ASSLERGKTDTQY
j_call: TRBJ1-4; v_call: TRBV30; cdr3_aa: AWSEGQVPGEKLF
j_call: TRBJ2-1; v_call: TRBV2; cdr3_aa: ASSVPSGGDNEQF
j_call: TRBJ1-2; v_call: TRBV19; cdr3_aa: ASRGIYGYT
j_call: TRBJ2-7; v_call: TRBV30; cdr3_aa: AWSSTYEQY